This T cell receptor (beta chain) is from a study of shared clonotypes between healthy human individuals. The protocol was immunoSEQ multiplex PCR, while the TCRdb copy is restricted to in-frame clones and leaves out a portion. The sample includes roughly 2 million clones, roughly 95% seen only once; the top ten take 0.1% to 0.15%. J gave up 5 bases and V 10 bases, and 6 bases lay outside the gene matches. The germline gives CDR1 ENHRY, CDR2 SYGVKD. CDR3 length equals 14 residues. Study-level results: All-four-donor shared clonotypes had higher generation probabilities than non-shared clonotypes did.

As concerns this clone: Its antigen remains unknown. With a much larger clone just one base away, this may be a read error. This specimen includes other DNA sequences encoding the same CDR3.

The gene calls are TRBV10-3 and TRBJ2-7; 15 bases match TRBD2. Sequencing input: naive CD4+ T cells sorted from blood. The subset is: CD45RA+ positively selected. The receptor was derived from a young man in good health. Written as DNA, the CDR3 is TGTGCCACAAGGACTAGCGGGAGGGTTGACGAGCAGTACTTC. Amino acids: CATRTSGRVDEQYF.